This is a list of T cell receptor beta chains from one sample in a study of T cell changes during pregnancy in multiple sclerosis. Sequenced by immunoSEQ multiplex PCR; TCRdb stores in-frame clones only, minus some. Of roughly 75,000 clones in the sample, approximately 94% are singletons; the top ten hold approximately 2.4%. Source: peripheral blood, taken after pregnancy. These receptor sequences come from a female donor in good health, enrolled as a control in a pregnancy study. Both conserved end residues are trimmed from each CDR3. Expanded clones are given a class, and other clones once, few, many or no size at all.

clone_size	v_call	j_call	cdr3_length	cdr3_aa
few	TRBV30	TRBJ1-2	9	ASRSGYGYT
NA	TRBV4-3	TRBJ2-7	13	ASSQDPGRGYEQY
NA	TRBV27	TRBJ2-1	15	ASGNLDLNGRGNEQF
NA	TRBV30	TRBJ2-7	12	AWGPGLDGHEQY
NA	TRBV19	TRBJ1-5	11	ASSTVQALPQH
once	TRBV10-3	TRBJ2-7	13	AITAGAGGTYEQY
NA	TRBV2	TRBJ2-5	11	ASRSGAGGTQY
once	TRBV6-1	TRBJ1-2	11	ASEDRGFAGYT
NA	TRBV27	TRBJ2-4	17	ASSLGFFGTQSAKNIQY
NA	TRBV5-5	TRBJ2-1	15	ASSLGGGGRAGHEQF
NA	TRBV6-5	TRBJ2-5	13	ASSYSRSTRETQY
NA	TRBV11-2	TRBJ1-1	12	ASSLVRDRSEAF
NA	TRBV27	TRBJ1-5	13	ASSLKPGPNQPQH
NA	TRBV28	TRBJ1-1	10	ASSTGNLEAF
NA	TRBV5-1	TRBJ2-1	9	ASSLDRARF